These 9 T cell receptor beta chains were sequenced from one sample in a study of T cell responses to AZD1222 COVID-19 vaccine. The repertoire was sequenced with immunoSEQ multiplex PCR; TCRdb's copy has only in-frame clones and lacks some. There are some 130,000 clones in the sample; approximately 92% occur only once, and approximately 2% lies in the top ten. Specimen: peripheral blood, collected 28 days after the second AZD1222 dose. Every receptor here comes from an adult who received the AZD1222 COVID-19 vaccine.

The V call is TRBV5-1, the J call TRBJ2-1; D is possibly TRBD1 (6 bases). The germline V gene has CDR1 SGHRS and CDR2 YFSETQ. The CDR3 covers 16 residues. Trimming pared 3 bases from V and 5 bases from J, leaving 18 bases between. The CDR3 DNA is TGCGCCAGCAGCTCAGAAACAGGGAATCCCCACAATGAGCAGTTCTTC. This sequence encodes CASSSETGNPHNEQFF.

DNA for the CDR3: TGTGCCAGCAGGCCGGGGTACAATGAGCAGTTCTTC. Encoded protein: CASRPGYNEQFF. V gene TRBV11-2 combines with J gene TRBJ2-1; TRBD2 is a possible D gene (5 bases). Germline CDR1 reads SGHAT; CDR2 reads FQNNGV. The CDR3 runs 12 residues. The V end lost 6 bases, the J end lost 4 bases, and 7 bases lay between the germline ends.

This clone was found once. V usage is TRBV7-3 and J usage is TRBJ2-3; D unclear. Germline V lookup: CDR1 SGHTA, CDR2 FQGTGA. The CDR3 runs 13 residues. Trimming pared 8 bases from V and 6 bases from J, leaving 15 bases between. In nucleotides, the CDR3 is TGTGCCAGCTCTCGGGCTGGCGCGGATACGCAGTATTTT. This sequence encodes CASSRAGADTQYF.

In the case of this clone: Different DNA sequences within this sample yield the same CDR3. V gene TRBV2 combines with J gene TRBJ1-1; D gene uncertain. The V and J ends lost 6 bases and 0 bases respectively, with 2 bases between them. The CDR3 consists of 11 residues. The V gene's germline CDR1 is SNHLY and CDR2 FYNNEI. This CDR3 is CASRLNTEAFF. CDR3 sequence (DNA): TGTGCCAGCAGGCTGAACACTGAAGCTTTCTTT.

The CDR3 region is CASSEGQGYGYTF. Written as DNA, the CDR3 is TGTGCCAGCAGTGAAGGTCAGGGGTACGGCTACACCTTC. The chain has TRBV25-1 and TRBJ1-2, with D perhaps TRBD1 (6 bases). Trimming pared 2 bases from V and 8 bases from J, leaving 12 bases between. CDR1 and CDR2 (germline): MGHDK, SYGVNS. CDR3 size: 13 residues.

For the CDR3, the DNA is TGTGCCAGCTCACCGGGGTGGGGGCCGGAATATGGCTACACCTTC. This gives the protein CASSPGWGPEYGYTF. This sequence joins TRBV18 and TRBJ1-2, with D maybe TRBD1 (6 bases). Germline V gene data show CDR1 as KGHSH and CDR2 as LQKENI. V lost 3 bases, J lost 5 bases, and 16 bases lay in between. CDR3 length: 15 residues.

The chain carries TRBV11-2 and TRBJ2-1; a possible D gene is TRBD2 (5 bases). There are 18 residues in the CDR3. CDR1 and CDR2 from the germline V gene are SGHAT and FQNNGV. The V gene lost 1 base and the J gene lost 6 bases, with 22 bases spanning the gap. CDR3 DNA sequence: TGTGCCAGCAGCTTAGTAGGGATTTATCGGACTCAACCCAATGAGCAGTTCTTC. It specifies CASSLVGIYRTQPNEQFF.

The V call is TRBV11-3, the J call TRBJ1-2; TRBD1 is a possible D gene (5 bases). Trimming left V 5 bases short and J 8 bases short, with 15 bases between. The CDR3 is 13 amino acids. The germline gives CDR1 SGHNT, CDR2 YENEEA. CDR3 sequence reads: CASSPGGSWGYTF. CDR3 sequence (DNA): TGTGCCAGCAGCCCGGGGGGGAGTTGGGGCTACACCTTC. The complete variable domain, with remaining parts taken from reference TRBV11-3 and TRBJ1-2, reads EAGVVQSPRYKIIEKKQPVAFWCNPISGHNTLYWYLQNLGQGPELLIRYENEEAVDDSQLPKDRFSAERLKGVDSTLKIQPAELGDSAVYLCASSPGGSWGYTFGSGTRLTVV.

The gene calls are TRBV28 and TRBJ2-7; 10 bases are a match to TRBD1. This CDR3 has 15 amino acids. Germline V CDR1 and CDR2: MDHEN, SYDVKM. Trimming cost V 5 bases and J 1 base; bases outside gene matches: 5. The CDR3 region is CASSAGTGESYEQYF. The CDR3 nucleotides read TGTGCCAGCAGTGCCGGGACAGGGGAATCCTACGAGCAGTACTTC. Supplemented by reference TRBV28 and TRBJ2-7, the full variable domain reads DVKVTQSSRYLVKRTGEKVFLECVQDMDHENMFWYRQDPGLGLRLIYFSYDVKMKEKGDIPEGYSVSREKKERFSLILESASTNQTSMYLCASSAGTGESYEQYFGPGTRLTVT.